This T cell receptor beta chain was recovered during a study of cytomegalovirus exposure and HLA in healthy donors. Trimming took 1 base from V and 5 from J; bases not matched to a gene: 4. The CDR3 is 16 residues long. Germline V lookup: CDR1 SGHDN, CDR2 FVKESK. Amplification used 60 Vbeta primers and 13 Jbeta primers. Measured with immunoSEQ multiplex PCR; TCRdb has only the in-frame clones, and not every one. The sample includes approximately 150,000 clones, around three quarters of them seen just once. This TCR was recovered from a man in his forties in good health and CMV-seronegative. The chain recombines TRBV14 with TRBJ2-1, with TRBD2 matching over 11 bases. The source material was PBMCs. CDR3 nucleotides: TGTGCCAGCAGCCAAGCATGGGGACTAGCGGACAATGAGCAGTTCTTC. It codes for CASSQAWGLADNEQFF.